This T cell receptor beta chain was retrieved from a study of Tregs in tolerant kidney transplant recipients. Study-level findings and limits: Biological reproducibility was not directly addressed in this study. For some patients, primers changed over time, blocking nucleotide-level comparison. Activated donor B cell expansion appeared to reveal the most relevant donor-specific TCRbeta repertoire.

From germline, CDR1 is SGHDN and CDR2 FVKESK. The V end was cut by 6 bases, the J end by 2 bases, with 3 bases between. The CDR3 extends over 11 amino acids. The sample holds a few counts of this clone. Its target is unknown. Clones were sequenced by immunoSEQ multiplex PCR, and TCRdb holds only the in-frame ones, with some missing. The sample has roughly 80,000 clones, 91% seen once; the top ten hold roughly 1.4%. Related graft donors supplied nonmyeloablative bone marrow transplants, and mixed chimerism was transient. Thawed PBMCs were FACS-sorted into unstimulated CD4+CD25+CD127- regulatory T cells, CD4+CD25- non-regulatory cells, CD4 and CD8 cells.

The source is a human patient who received a combined kidney and bone marrow transplant. Some of the T cells might come from the graft donor. The chain recombines TRBV14 with TRBJ2-3; D is unresolved. Sequenced material: CD4+ T cells from blood (PBMCs), taken 24 months after the transplant. CDR3 sequence reads: CASSYTDTQYF. CDR3 nucleotides: TGTGCCAGCAGTTACACAGATACGCAGTATTTT.